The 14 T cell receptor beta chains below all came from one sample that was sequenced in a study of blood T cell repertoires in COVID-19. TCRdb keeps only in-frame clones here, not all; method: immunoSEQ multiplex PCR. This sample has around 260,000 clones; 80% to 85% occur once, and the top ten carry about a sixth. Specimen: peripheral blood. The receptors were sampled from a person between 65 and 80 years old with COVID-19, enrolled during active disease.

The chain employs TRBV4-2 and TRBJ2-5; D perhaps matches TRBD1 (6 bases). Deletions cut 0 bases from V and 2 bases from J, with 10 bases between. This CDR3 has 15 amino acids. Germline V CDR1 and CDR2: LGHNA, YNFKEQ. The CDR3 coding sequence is TGTGCCAGCAGCCAAGACAGGGGATATCAAGAGACCCAGTACTTC. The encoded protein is CASSQDRGYQETQYF.

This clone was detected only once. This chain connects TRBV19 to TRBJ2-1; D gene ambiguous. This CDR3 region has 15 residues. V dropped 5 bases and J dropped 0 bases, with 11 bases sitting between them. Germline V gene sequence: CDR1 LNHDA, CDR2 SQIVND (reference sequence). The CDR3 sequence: CASSSTPGSYNEQFF. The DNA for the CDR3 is TGTGCCAGTAGTTCTACACCAGGCTCCTACAATGAGCAGTTCTTC.

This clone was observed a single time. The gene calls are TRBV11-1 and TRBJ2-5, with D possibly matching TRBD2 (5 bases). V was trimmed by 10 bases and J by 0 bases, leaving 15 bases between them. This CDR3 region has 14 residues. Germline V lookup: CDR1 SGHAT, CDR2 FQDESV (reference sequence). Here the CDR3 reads CATPSRGYQETQYF. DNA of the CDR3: TGTGCCACCCCGAGTCGGGGATACCAAGAGACCCAGTACTTC.

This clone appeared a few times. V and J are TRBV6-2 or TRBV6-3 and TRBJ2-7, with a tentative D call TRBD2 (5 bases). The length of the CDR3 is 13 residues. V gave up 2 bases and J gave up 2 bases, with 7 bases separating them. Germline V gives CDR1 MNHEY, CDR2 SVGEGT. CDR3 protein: CASSYAGTYEQYF. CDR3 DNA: TGTGCCAGCAGTTACGCCGGGACCTACGAGCAGTACTTC.

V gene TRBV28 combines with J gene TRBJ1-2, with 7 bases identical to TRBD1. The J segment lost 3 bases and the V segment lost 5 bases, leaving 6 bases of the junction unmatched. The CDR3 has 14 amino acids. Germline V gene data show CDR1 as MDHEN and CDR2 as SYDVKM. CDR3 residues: CASSPGQVYYGYTF. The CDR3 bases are TGTGCCAGCAGTCCAGGACAGGTCTACTATGGCTACACCTTC.

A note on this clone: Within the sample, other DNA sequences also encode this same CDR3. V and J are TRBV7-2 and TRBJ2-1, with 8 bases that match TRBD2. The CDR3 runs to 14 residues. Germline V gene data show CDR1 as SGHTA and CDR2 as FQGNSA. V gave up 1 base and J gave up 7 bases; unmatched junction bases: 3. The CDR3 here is CASSLVGGGNEQFF. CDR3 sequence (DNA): TGTGCCAGCAGCTTAGTCGGGGGGGGAAATGAGCAGTTCTTC.

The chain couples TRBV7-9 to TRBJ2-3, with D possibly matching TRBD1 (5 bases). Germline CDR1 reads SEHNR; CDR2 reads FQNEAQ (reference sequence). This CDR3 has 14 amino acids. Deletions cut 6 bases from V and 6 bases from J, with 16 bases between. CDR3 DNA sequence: TGTGCCAGCAGAGGCACAGGTCGTCCGGATACGCAGTATTTT. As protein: CASRGTGRPDTQYF.

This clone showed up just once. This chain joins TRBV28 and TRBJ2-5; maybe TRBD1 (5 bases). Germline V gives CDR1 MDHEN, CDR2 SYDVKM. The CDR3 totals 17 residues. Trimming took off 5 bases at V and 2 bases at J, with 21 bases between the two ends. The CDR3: CASSEDQGLGFQETQYF. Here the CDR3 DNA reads TGTGCCAGCAGTGAGGACCAGGGCCTCGGCTTTCAAGAGACCCAGTACTTC. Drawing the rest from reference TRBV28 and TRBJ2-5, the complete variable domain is DVKVTQSSRYLVKRTGEKVFLECVQDMDHENMFWYRQDPGLGLRLIYFSYDVKMKEKGDIPEGYSVSREKKERFSLILESASTNQTSMYLCASSEDQGLGFQETQYFGPGTRLLVL.

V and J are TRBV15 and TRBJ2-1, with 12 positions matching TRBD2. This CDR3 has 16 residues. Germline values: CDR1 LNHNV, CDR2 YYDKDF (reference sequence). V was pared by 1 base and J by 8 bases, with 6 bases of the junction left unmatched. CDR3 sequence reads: CATSRVLAGGPHEQFF. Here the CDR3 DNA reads TGTGCCACCAGCAGAGTTCTAGCGGGAGGGCCCCATGAGCAGTTCTTC.

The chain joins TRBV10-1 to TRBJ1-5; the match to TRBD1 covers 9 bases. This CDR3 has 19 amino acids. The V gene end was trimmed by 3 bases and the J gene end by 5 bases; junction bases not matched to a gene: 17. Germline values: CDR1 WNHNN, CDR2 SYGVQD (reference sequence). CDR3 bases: TGCGCCAGCAGTGAACCGAATAGGACAGGGGAGAGTCAGCATCAGCCCCAGCATTTT. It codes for CASSEPNRTGESQHQPQHF.

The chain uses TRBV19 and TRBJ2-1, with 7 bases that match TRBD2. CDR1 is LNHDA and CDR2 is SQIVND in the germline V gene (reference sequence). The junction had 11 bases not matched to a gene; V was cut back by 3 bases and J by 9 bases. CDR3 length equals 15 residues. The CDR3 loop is CASSIDAGVHGEQFF. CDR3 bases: TGTGCCAGTAGTATCGACGCGGGAGTGCATGGTGAGCAGTTCTTC.

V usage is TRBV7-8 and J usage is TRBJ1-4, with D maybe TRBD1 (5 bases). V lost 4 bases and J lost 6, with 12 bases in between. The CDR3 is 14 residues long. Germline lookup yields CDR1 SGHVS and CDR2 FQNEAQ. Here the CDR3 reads CASSSWGGYEKLFF. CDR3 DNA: TGTGCCAGCAGCTCTTGGGGGGGATATGAAAAACTGTTTTTT.

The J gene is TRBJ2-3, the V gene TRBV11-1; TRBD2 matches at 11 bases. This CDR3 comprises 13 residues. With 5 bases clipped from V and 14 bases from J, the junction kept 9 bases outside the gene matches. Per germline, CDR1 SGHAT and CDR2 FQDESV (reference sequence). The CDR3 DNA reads TGTGCCAGCAGCCAGGGACTAGCGGTGGATTGGTATTTT. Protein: CASSQGLAVDWYF.

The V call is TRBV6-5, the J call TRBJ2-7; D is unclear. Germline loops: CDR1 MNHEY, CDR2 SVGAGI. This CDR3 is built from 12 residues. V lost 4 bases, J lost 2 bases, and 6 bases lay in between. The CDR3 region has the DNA TGTGCCAGCAGTTCAATCCCCTACGAGCAGTACTTC. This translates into CASSSIPYEQYF.